Each of the 25 T cell receptor beta chains below was sequenced from the same sample in a study of OX40 agonist ivuxolimab in advanced cancers. Assay used: immunoSEQ multiplex PCR; TCRdb lists only in-frame clones, some missing. This sample carries some 50,000 clones, 75% to 90% of them seen once, and the ten largest clones take approximately 3%. The material sequenced was CD4+ or CD8+ T cells sorted from blood, taken in a trial of the OX40 agonist ivuxolimab. The receptors stem from an adult with an advanced solid tumor such as melanoma, head and neck, liver or kidney cancer.

This chain connects TRBV28 to TRBJ1-2; a weak D match, TRBD1 (5 bases). This CDR3 region has 15 residues. Trimming removed 5 bases from V and 5 bases from J, with 18 bases in between. Looked up from germline, CDR1 is MDHEN and CDR2 is SYDVKM. This CDR3 is CASSPPGTVLYGYTF. The CDR3 region has the DNA TGTGCCAGCAGTCCCCCCGGGACTGTCCTTTATGGCTACACCTTC.

This chain joins TRBV7-3 and TRBJ1-1; 7 nucleotides match TRBD1. V dropped 3 bases and J dropped 8; count of bases not matched to a gene: 6. CDR3 length: 13 amino acids. Germline CDR1 is SGHTA and CDR2 is FQGTGA. This CDR3 is CASSLFRTGEAFF. The CDR3 DNA is TGTGCCAGCAGCTTGTTCAGGACAGGAGAAGCTTTCTTT.

The gene calls are TRBV15 and TRBJ2-1; possibly TRBD2 for D (5 bases). With 1 base removed from V and 6 bases from J, the gap between germline ends came to 13 bases. The CDR3 covers 15 residues. Germline CDR1 is LNHNV and CDR2 is YYDKDF (reference sequence). The CDR3 reads CATSRVEGWGNEQFF. The CDR3, as DNA: TGTGCCACCAGCAGAGTTGAGGGTTGGGGCAATGAGCAGTTCTTC.

The chain is built from TRBV7-8 and TRBJ2-2, with D maybe TRBD2 (5 bases). Trimming shortened V by 5 bases and J by 3 bases, and 16 bases separated the two germline ends. Germline V gene sequence: CDR1 SGHVS, CDR2 FQNEAQ. CDR3 length equals 16 residues. The chain's CDR3 is CASSPLRVSHTGELFF. In nucleotides, the CDR3 is TGTGCCAGCAGCCCCCTGAGGGTCTCCCACACCGGGGAGCTGTTTTTT.

This chain connects TRBV5-1 to TRBJ2-6; no clear D gene. The CDR3 has 16 amino acids. Trimming shortened V by 1 base and J by 0 bases, and 8 bases separated the two germline ends. Germline V gives CDR1 SGHRS, CDR2 YFSETQ. CDR3 DNA: TGCGCCAGCAGCTTGACGGAGAACTCTGGGGCCAACGTCCTGACTTTC. Its protein is CASSLTENSGANVLTF. The full variable domain, in which reference TRBV5-1 and TRBJ2-6 provide the parts outside the CDR3, is KAGVTQTPRYLIKTRGQQVTLSCSPISGHRSVSWYQQTPGQGLQFLFEYFSETQRNKGNFPGRFSGRQFSNSRSEMNVSTLELGDSALYLCASSLTENSGANVLTFGAGSRLTVL.

The chain has TRBV4-1 and TRBJ2-7; 11 nucleotides line up with TRBD2. Germline CDR1 reads MGHRA; CDR2 reads YSYEKL. The CDR3 is made up of 20 amino acids. V dropped 2 bases and J dropped 3; count of bases not matched to a gene: 18. This CDR3 is CASSQRSGELAGALSYEQYF. CDR3 bases: TGCGCCAGCAGCCAACGTAGCGGGGAACTAGCGGGGGCCCTGAGCTACGAGCAGTACTTC.

CDR3: CASAPSSGGPVGQFF. In DNA, the CDR3 is TGTGCCAGCGCACCTTCTAGCGGGGGGCCGGTCGGGCAGTTCTTC. The V call is TRBV7-3, the J call TRBJ2-1; 11 bases are a match to TRBD2. CDR3 length: 15 residues. The germline V gene has CDR1 SGHTA and CDR2 FQGTGA. With V trimmed by 8 bases and J by 12 bases, 15 bases remained unmatched.

The CDR3 DNA reads as TGTGCCAGCAGCTTGGAATTTGGGGTTAGCAATCAGCCCCAGCATTTT. This gives the protein CASSLEFGVSNQPQHF. The chain joins TRBV5-8 to TRBJ1-5; D not resolved. Germline V gives CDR1 SGHTS, CDR2 YDEGEE. Trimming shortened V by 0 bases and J by 0 bases, and 10 bases separated the two germline ends. The CDR3 is made up of 16 amino acids. The whole variable domain, remainder taken from reference TRBV5-8 and TRBJ1-5, is EAGVTQSPTHLIKTRGQQATLRCSPISGHTSVYWYQQALGLGLQFLLWYDEGEERNRGNFPPRFSGRQFPNYSSELNVNALELEDSALYLCASSLEFGVSNQPQHFGDGTRLSIL.

The chain carries TRBV6-1 and TRBJ2-5; D is unresolved. The CDR3 sequence is 13 residues long. The germline gives CDR1 MNHNS, CDR2 SASEGT. Trimming took 4 bases from V and 4 from J, leaving 10 bases between them. In DNA, the CDR3 is TGTGCCAGCAGTGGTCCCGGACGAGAGACCCAGTACTTC. Translation gives CASSGPGRETQYF.

The DNA of the CDR3 is TGTGCCTGGAGTGTTTACCAAGAGACCCAGTACTTC. Its protein is CAWSVYQETQYF. The rearrangement uses TRBV30 and TRBJ2-5; D is unresolved. This CDR3 is 12 amino acids long. The V end lost 0 bases, the J end lost 0 bases, and 2 bases lay between the germline ends. CDR1 is GTSNPN, CDR2 SVGIG, per germline (reference sequence).

For the CDR3, the DNA is TGTGCCAGCAGCTTGGGGCATTCGGTTTCCAACAATGAGCAGTTCTTC. Translating gives CASSLGHSVSNNEQFF. The chain combines TRBV5-4 with TRBJ2-1, with unresolved D. CDR3 length: 16 amino acids. V was clipped by 0 bases and J by 5 bases, with 15 bases between them. The germline V gene has CDR1 SGHNT and CDR2 YYREEE (reference sequence).

This clone was observed a handful of times. The chain is built from TRBV15 and TRBJ2-3, with 9 positions matching TRBD1. This CDR3 is built from 14 residues. The germline V gene encodes CDR1 LNHNV and CDR2 YYDKDF (reference sequence). The trim removed 4 bases at V and 3 bases at J, leaving 2 bases unmatched. The DNA of the CDR3 is TGTGCCACCAGCAAAGGACAGGGGACAGATACGCAGTATTTT. Translation gives CATSKGQGTDTQYF. Filled out from reference TRBV15 and TRBJ2-3, the complete variable domain reads DAMVIQNPRYQVTQFGKPVTLSCSQTLNHNVMYWYQQKSSQAPKLLFHYYDKDFNNEADTPDNFQSRRPNTSFCFLDIRSPGLGDTAMYLCATSKGQGTDTQYFGPGTRLTVL.

The chain combines TRBV6-1 with TRBJ2-3; 7 bases are a match to TRBD1. V was clipped by 4 bases and J by 12 bases; unmatched bases: 7. Germline V CDR1 and CDR2: MNHNS, SASEGT. The CDR3 contains 12 residues. Here the CDR3 DNA reads TGTGCCAGCAGTGCTGACAGGGTAATTCAGTATTTT. Translated, it gives CASSADRVIQYF.

The CDR3 loop reads CASSPGQGYEQYF. For the CDR3, the DNA is TGTGCCAGCAGCCCAGGACAGGGGTATGAGCAGTACTTC. This chain links TRBV11-3 with TRBJ2-7; the match to TRBD1 covers 9 bases. Trimming removed 5 bases from V and 7 bases from J; junction bases left unmatched: 6. Germline CDR1 is SGHNT and CDR2 is YENEEA. The CDR3 runs to 13 residues.

The V and J genes are TRBV4-3 and TRBJ2-7; D possibly corresponds to TRBD1 (6 bases). V was cut by 4 bases and J by 3 bases, with 16 bases left in between. CDR1 and CDR2 from the germline V gene are LGHNA and YSLEER. The CDR3 is made up of 15 amino acids. The CDR3 loop is CASSPLGTGRYEQYF. The CDR3 coding sequence is TGCGCCAGCAGCCCTCTTGGCACAGGGCGCTACGAGCAGTACTTC.

This clone was recorded only once. This rearrangement joins TRBV11-1 to TRBJ2-3; 9 positions match TRBD2. With V trimmed by 5 bases and J by 4 bases, 4 bases remained unmatched. Per germline, CDR1 SGHAT and CDR2 FQDESV (reference sequence). The CDR3 contains 14 residues. The DNA for the CDR3 is TGTGCCAGCAGCAACAGCGGGGGGTCAGATACGCAGTATTTT. Protein product: CASSNSGGSDTQYF.

V gene TRBV7-2 combines with J gene TRBJ1-1; D remains unclear. Germline lookup yields CDR1 SGHTA and CDR2 FQGNSA. The CDR3 spans 13 residues. With 1 base removed from V and 2 bases from J, the gap between germline ends came to 5 bases. This CDR3 reads CASSLVGNTEAFF. The DNA for the CDR3 is TGTGCCAGCAGCTTAGTAGGAAACACTGAAGCTTTCTTT.

This chain connects TRBV6-1 to TRBJ1-5; 10 positions agree with TRBD1. This CDR3 is built from 15 residues. Germline V gene sequence: CDR1 MNHNS, CDR2 SASEGT. V was clipped by 6 bases and J by 7 bases; unmatched bases: 9. Written as DNA, the CDR3 is TGTGCCAGCAGGTTGACAGGGGGCAGTGGACAGCCCCAGCATTTT. Encoded protein: CASRLTGGSGQPQHF.

The chain is built from TRBV11-3 and TRBJ1-2; D is uncertain. CDR3 length: 13 amino acids. V lost 5 bases to trimming and J lost 4 bases, with 11 bases between them. Looked up from germline, CDR1 is SGHNT and CDR2 is YENEEA. The CDR3 spells CASSPDPSYGYTF. CDR3 in DNA: TGTGCCAGCAGCCCGGACCCGAGCTATGGCTACACCTTC. The full variable domain, its missing parts supplied by reference TRBV11-3 and TRBJ1-2, is EAGVVQSPRYKIIEKKQPVAFWCNPISGHNTLYWYLQNLGQGPELLIRYENEEAVDDSQLPKDRFSAERLKGVDSTLKIQPAELGDSAVYLCASSPDPSYGYTFGSGTRLTVV.

The rearrangement links TRBV5-1 to TRBJ1-1; D is perhaps TRBD1 (5 bases). The CDR3 consists of 11 residues. Per germline, CDR1 SGHRS and CDR2 YFSETQ. Trimming pared 7 bases from V and 4 bases from J, leaving 8 bases between. CDR3 sequence (DNA): TGCGCCAGCCAGGGAGCCACTGAAGCTTTCTTT. This encodes CASQGATEAFF.

The chain links TRBV18 to TRBJ2-7, with D perhaps given as TRBD1 or TRBD2 (5 bases each). This CDR3 spans 17 amino acids. Trimming left V 1 base short and J 0 bases short, with 16 bases between. Germline values: CDR1 KGHSH, CDR2 LQKENI. The CDR3 DNA is TGTGCCAGCTCACCACTGGCAGGGATTGGGAGCTCCTACGAGCAGTACTTC. Translating it yields CASSPLAGIGSSYEQYF. The whole variable domain, filled in from reference TRBV18 and TRBJ2-7, reads NAGVMQNPRHLVRRRGQEARLRCSPMKGHSHVYWYRQLPEEGLKFMVYLQKENIIDESGMPKERFSAEFPKEGPSILRIQQVVRGDSAAYFCASSPLAGIGSSYEQYFGPGTRLTVT.

The chain couples TRBV18 to TRBJ1-5, with D possibly TRBD1 on 5 matching bases. Germline assignment: CDR1 KGHSH and CDR2 LQKENI. V was trimmed by 3 bases and J by 6 bases, leaving 9 bases between them. This CDR3 region has 13 residues. The CDR3 sequence is CASSPGEGQPQHF. CDR3 sequence (DNA): TGTGCCAGCTCACCGGGGGAGGGTCAGCCCCAGCATTTT.

The V gene is TRBV2, the J gene TRBJ1-2; D unclear. CDR3 length: 12 amino acids. Germline V gene sequence: CDR1 SNHLY, CDR2 FYNNEI. The V end was cut by 4 bases, the J end by 4 bases, with 7 bases between. The CDR3 sequence: CASSGAGYGYTF. As DNA, the CDR3 is TGTGCCAGCAGTGGGGCAGGCTATGGCTACACCTTC.

This clone has only a few counts. The rearrangement joins TRBV5-6 to TRBJ2-3; D remains unclear. The germline V gene encodes CDR1 SGHDT and CDR2 YYEEEE. CDR3 length equals 17 residues. Trimming stripped 0 bases from V and 0 bases from J, with 14 bases between. CDR3: CASSLETHRSSTDTQYF. The CDR3 coding sequence is TGTGCCAGCAGCTTGGAGACCCACCGGTCTAGCACAGATACGCAGTATTTT.

The J gene is TRBJ1-3, the V gene TRBV2, with D maybe TRBD1 (6 bases). From germline, CDR1 is SNHLY and CDR2 FYNNEI. The CDR3 is 15 residues long. With 9 bases removed from V and 1 base from J, the gap between germline ends came to 16 bases. For the CDR3, the DNA is TGTGCCAGTGTTCGGTGGGGACAATCTGGAAACACCATATATTTT. Its translation: CASVRWGQSGNTIYF.